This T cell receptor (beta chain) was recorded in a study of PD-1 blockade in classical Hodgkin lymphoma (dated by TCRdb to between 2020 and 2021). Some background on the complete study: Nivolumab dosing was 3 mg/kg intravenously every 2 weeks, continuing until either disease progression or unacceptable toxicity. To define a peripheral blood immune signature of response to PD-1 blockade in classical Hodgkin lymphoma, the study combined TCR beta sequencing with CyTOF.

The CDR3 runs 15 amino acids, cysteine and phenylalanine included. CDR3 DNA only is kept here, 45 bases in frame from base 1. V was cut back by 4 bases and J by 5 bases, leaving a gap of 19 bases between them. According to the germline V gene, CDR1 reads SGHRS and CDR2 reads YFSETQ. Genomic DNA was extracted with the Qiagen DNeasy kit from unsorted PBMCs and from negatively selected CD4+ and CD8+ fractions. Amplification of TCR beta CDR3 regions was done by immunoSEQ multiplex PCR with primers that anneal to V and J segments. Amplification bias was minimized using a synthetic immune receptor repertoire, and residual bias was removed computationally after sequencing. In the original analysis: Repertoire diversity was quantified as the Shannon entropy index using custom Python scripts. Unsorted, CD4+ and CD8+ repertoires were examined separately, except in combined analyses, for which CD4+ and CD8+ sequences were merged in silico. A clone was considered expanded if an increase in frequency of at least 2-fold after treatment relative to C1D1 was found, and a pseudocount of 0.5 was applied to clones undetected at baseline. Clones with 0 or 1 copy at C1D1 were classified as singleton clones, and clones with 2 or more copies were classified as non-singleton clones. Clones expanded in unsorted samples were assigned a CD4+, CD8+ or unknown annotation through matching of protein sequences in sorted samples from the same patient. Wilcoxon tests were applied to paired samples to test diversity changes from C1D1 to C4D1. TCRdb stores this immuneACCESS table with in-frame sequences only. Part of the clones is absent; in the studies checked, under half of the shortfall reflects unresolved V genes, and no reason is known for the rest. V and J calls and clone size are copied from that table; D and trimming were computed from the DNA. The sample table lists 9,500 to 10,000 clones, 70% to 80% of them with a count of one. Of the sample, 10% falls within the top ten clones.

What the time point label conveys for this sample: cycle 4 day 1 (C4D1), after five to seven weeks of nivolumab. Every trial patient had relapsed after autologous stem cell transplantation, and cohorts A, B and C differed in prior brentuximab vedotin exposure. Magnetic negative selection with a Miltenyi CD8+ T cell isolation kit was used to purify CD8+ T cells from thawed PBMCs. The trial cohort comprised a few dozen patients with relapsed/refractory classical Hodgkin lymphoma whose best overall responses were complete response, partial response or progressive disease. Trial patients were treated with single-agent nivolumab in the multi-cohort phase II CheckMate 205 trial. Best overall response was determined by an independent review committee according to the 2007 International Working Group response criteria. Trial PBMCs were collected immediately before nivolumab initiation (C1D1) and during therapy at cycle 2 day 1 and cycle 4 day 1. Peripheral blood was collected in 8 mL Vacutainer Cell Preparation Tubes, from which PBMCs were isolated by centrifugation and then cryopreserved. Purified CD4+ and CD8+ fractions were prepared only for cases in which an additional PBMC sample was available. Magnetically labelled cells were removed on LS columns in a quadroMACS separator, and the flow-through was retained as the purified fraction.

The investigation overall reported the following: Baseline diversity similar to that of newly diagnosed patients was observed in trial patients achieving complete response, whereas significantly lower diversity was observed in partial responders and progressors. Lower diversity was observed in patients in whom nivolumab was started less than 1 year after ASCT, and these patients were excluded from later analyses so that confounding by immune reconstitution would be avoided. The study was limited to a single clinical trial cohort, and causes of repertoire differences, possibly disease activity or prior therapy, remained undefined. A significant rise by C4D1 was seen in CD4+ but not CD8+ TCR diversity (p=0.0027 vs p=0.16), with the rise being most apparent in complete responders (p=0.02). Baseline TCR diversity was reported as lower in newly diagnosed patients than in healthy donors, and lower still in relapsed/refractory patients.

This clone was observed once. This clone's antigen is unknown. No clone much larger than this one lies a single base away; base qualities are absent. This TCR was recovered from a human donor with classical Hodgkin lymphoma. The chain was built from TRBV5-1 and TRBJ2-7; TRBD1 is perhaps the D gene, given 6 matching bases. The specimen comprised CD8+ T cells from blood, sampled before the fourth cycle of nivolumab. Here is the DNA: TGCGCCAGCAGCCTTTGGACAGAAACGGTTGACGAGCAGTACTTC. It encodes CASSLWTETVDEQYF.